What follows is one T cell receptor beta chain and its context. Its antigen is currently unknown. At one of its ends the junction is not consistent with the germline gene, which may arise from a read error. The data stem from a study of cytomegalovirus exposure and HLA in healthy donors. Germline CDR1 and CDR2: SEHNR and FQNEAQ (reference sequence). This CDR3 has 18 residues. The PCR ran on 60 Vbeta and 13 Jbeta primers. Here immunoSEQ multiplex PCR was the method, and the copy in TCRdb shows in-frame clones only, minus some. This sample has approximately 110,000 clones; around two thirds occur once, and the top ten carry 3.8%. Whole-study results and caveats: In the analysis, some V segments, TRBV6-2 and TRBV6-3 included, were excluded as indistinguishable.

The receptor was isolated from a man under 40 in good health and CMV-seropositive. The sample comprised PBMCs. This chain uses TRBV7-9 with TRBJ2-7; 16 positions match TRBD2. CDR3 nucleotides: TGTTCCAGCAGCCCACCGGGACTAGCGGGGGGGGCGAAAGGGGAGCAGTACTTC. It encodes CSSSPPGLAGGAKGEQYF.